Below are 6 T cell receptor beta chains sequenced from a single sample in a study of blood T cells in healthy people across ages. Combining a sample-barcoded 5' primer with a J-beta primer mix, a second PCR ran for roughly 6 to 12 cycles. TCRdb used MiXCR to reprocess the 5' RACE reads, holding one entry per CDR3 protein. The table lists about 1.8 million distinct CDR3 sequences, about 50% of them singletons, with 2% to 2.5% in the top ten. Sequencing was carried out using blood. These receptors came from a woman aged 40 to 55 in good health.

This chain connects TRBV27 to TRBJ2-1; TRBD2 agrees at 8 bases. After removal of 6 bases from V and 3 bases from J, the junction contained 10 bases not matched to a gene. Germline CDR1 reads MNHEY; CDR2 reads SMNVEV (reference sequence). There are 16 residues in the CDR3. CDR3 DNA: TGTGCCAGCAGGTCGGGGGGGCGCTTCGGCTACAATGAGCAGTTCTTC. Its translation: CASRSGGRFGYNEQFF.

As DNA, the CDR3 is TGTGCCAGCAGCTCAACGGGACAGAGAACCTACGAGCAGTACTTC. Amino acids: CASSSTGQRTYEQYF. This chain joins TRBV7-9 and TRBJ2-7; 7 bases align to TRBD1. The CDR3 spans 15 residues. V lost 4 bases to trimming and J lost 2 bases; unmatched junction nucleotides: 8. Germline V gene lookup returns CDR1 SEHNR and CDR2 FQNEAQ (reference sequence).

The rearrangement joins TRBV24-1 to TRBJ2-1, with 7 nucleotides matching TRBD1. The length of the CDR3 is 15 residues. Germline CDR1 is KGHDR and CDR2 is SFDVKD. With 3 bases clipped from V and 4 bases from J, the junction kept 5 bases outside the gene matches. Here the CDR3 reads CATSDPDRVYNEQFF. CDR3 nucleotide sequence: TGTGCCACCAGTGATCCCGACAGGGTATACAATGAGCAGTTCTTC.

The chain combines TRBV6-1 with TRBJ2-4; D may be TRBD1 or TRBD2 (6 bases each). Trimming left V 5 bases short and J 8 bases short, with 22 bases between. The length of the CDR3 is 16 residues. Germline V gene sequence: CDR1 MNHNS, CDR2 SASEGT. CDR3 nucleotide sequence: TGTGCCAGCAGTCCTCTAACGACAGGACTAAATTACATTCAGTACTTC. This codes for CASSPLTTGLNYIQYF.

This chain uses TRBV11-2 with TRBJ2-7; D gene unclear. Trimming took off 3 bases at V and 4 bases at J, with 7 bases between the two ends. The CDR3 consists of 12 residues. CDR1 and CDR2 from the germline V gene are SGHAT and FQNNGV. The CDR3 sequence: CASSFWLYEQYF. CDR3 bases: TGTGCCAGCAGCTTTTGGCTATACGAGCAGTACTTC.

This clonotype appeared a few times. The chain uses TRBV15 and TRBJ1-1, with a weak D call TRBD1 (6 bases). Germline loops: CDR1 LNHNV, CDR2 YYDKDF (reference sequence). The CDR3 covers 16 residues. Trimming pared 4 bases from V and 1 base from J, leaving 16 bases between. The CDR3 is CATSTHPGTRNTEAFF. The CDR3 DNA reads TGTGCCACCAGCACTCACCCCGGGACACGGAACACTGAAGCTTTCTTT.